A selection of T cell receptor beta chains follows, all from one sample in a study of vaccination and CD4 T cells after COVID-19. Antigens of these TCRs are unknown. MiXCR was run by TCRdb on the PCR reads, yielding one entry per CDR3 protein. The table shows roughly 15,000 distinct CDR3 sequences, with around 60% occurring only once. The sample consisted of CD4+ T cells from blood, cultured in vitro. The receptor source for this set is a human donor who had recovered from COVID-19. Each CDR3 is given with its conserved first and last residue. Fields, in order: D gene, V gene, J gene, clone size, CDR3 protein, CDR3 DNA. D genes are given only for firm matches. Size values are once, few and many counts, or a class for expanded clones, and some rows have none.

>.|TRBV6-2/TRBV6-3|TRBJ1-1|few
CASSYTPSGTFF
TGTGCCAGCAGTTACACCCCCTCAGGAACTTTCTTT
>.|TRBV6-1|TRBJ1-5|.
CASCSVNGNQPQHF
TGTGCCAGCTGCAGTGTGAACGGCAATCAGCCCCAGCATTTT
>.|TRBV28|TRBJ1-2|few
CASRSGNYGYTF
TGTGCCAGCAGATCGGGGAACTATGGCTACACCTTC
>.|TRBV10-3|TRBJ1-5|few
CAISGEGQTQPQHF
TGTGCCATCAGTGGGGAAGGGCAGACCCAGCCCCAGCATTTT
>.|TRBV7-2|TRBJ1-2|once
CASSLADRDIYGYTF
TGTGCCAGCAGCTTAGCTGACCGGGACATCTATGGCTACACCTTC
>.|TRBV6-1|TRBJ2-7|.
CASSLSHGSYEQYF
TGTGCCAGCAGTCTCAGCCACGGATCCTACGAGCAGTACTTC
>.|TRBV30|TRBJ1-2|.
CAWSATGAGEPEGYTF
TGTGCCTGGAGTGCTACCGGGGCAGGGGAACCTGAGGGTTACACCTTC
>.|TRBV27|TRBJ2-5|.
CASSSAQGQETQYF
TGTGCCAGCAGTTCGGCCCAGGGGCAGGAGACCCAGTACTTC
>.|TRBV20-1|TRBJ2-1|.
CSAPYSVRAYNEQFF
TGCAGTGCTCCTTATAGCGTTCGGGCCTACAATGAGCAGTTCTTC
>.|TRBV6-2/TRBV6-3|TRBJ2-5|.
CASTPGVETQYF
TGTGCCAGCACCCCGGGAGTGGAGACCCAGTACTTC
>.|TRBV20-1|TRBJ1-6|.
CSAEWNRDLANSPLHF
TGCAGTGCTGAGTGGAATCGGGACCTGGCTAATTCACCCCTCCACTTT
>.|TRBV10-2|TRBJ2-7|once
CASSGGSGRDSYEQYF
TGCGCCAGCAGTGGGGGTAGTGGGCGGGACTCCTACGAGCAGTACTTC
>TRBD1|TRBV6-1|TRBJ2-5|.
CASRPGQGPGETQYF
TGTGCCAGCAGGCCCGGACAGGGCCCAGGAGAGACCCAGTACTTC
>TRBD1|TRBV7-9|TRBJ1-1|.
CASSWRQGSEAFF
TGTGCCAGCAGCTGGAGACAGGGATCTGAAGCTTTCTTT
>.|TRBV5-4|TRBJ2-1|.
CASSLVYGAHNEQFF
TGTGCCAGCAGCTTGGTTTACGGAGCACACAATGAGCAGTTCTTC
>.|TRBV19|TRBJ2-2|.
CASSIDGGTAGELFF
TGTGCCAGTAGTATAGATGGGGGGACCGCCGGGGAGCTGTTTTTT
>TRBD1|TRBV30|TRBJ1-5|.
CAWSPGTGNQPQHF
TGTGCCTGGAGTCCCGGGACAGGCAATCAGCCCCAGCATTTT
>.|TRBV20-1|TRBJ2-1|.
CSASTTGRAGINEQFF
TGCAGTGCTAGCACCACAGGCAGGGCAGGGATAAATGAGCAGTTCTTC
>.|TRBV2|TRBJ1-5|.
CASRAGLNQPQHF
TGTGCCAGCAGGGCGGGCCTCAATCAGCCCCAGCATTTT
>.|TRBV11-2|TRBJ2-1|once
CASSYGLFVQFF
TGTGCCAGCAGCTACGGACTATTTGTCCAGTTCTTC
>.|TRBV6-2/TRBV6-3|TRBJ1-2|.
CASSSDLGLHYGYTF
TGTGCCAGCAGTTCGGACCTCGGGCTACACTATGGCTACACCTTC
>.|TRBV19|TRBJ1-5|.
CASSEGGSPGLAQHF
TGTGCCAGTAGTGAGGGGGGCAGTCCGGGTCTGGCCCAGCATTTT
>.|TRBV7-2|TRBJ2-5|.
CASSLGWQETQYF
TGTGCCAGCAGCTTAGGATGGCAAGAGACCCAGTACTTC
>.|TRBV6-5|TRBJ1-6|.
CASSYGMGNSPLHF
TGTGCCAGCAGTTACGGGATGGGGAATTCACCCCTCCACTTT
>.|TRBV6-5|TRBJ2-1|few
CASSYGGGGRGNEQFF
TGTGCCAGCAGTTACGGGGGCGGGGGCCGGGGGAATGAGCAGTTCTTC
>.|TRBV7-3|TRBJ2-3|.
CASSFTGGTDTQYF
TGTGCCAGCAGCTTCACCGGGGGCACAGATACGCAGTATTTT
>.|TRBV29-1|TRBJ1-1|.
CSVRRGGVTEAFF
TGCAGCGTCCGGCGGGGTGGAGTCACTGAAGCTTTCTTT
>.|TRBV9|TRBJ1-2|.
CASSVDWGAGYGYTF
TGTGCCAGCAGCGTAGATTGGGGGGCGGGCTATGGCTACACCTTC
>.|TRBV20-1|TRBJ2-7|.
CSALTRQELGEQYF
TGCAGTGCCCTAACTCGACAGGAGTTGGGGGAGCAGTACTTC
>.|TRBV12-3/TRBV12-4|TRBJ2-3|few
CASSLRVSGSTDTQYF
TGTGCCAGCAGTTTAAGAGTGAGCGGGAGCACAGATACGCAGTATTTT
>.|TRBV7-9|TRBJ1-2|.
CASSLPPENYGYTF
TGTGCCAGCAGCTTACCGCCTGAAAACTATGGCTACACCTTC
>.|TRBV6-4|TRBJ1-5|few
CASNGTLTRYQPQHF
TGTGCCAGCAATGGGACACTAACCCGGTATCAGCCCCAGCATTTT
>TRBD1|TRBV7-2|TRBJ2-2|.
CASSLVGTGGYTGELFF
TGTGCCAGCAGTCTCGTCGGGACAGGGGGCTACACCGGGGAGCTGTTTTTT
>TRBD1|TRBV28|TRBJ1-3|few
CASSPPTGGNTIYF
TGTGCCAGCAGTCCTCCGACAGGGGGGAACACCATATATTTT
>.|TRBV27|TRBJ1-2|few
CASSSGVTPNYGYTF
TGTGCCAGCAGTTCCGGGGTAACACCTAACTATGGCTACACCTTC
>.|TRBV27|TRBJ1-5|few
CASSLSAGGVMGIGNQPQHF
TGTGCCAGCAGTTTATCGGCGGGAGGGGTAATGGGAATCGGCAATCAGCCCCAGCATTTT
>.|TRBV24-1|TRBJ2-5|.
CATSDPSDSSLGFSQYF
TGTGCCACCAGTGATCCGTCCGACAGCAGCCTCGGATTCTCCCAGTACTTC
>TRBD1|TRBV28|TRBJ2-1|.
CASSFGTGGYNEQFF
TGTGCCAGCAGTTTCGGGACAGGGGGGTACAATGAGCAGTTCTTC
>.|TRBV7-2|TRBJ1-1|few
CASSFPQGWSTEAFF
TGTGCCAGCAGCTTTCCACAGGGTTGGAGCACTGAAGCTTTCTTT
>.|TRBV6-8|TRBJ1-2|.
CARTGRGYTF
TGTGCCAGAACAGGGCGCGGCTACACCTTC
>.|TRBV27|TRBJ1-1|.
CASSPGGYSTEAFF
TGTGCCAGCAGCCCGGGGGGGTATTCCACTGAAGCTTTCTTT
>.|TRBV6-2/TRBV6-3|TRBJ1-1|.
CASSYSKGTGIVTTEAFF
TGTGCCAGCAGTTACTCGAAGGGAACAGGGATTGTGACCACTGAAGCTTTCTTT
>.|TRBV27|TRBJ2-7|.
CASSPRVERTYEQYF
TGTGCCAGCAGTCCCCGGGTTGAGCGGACCTACGAGCAGTACTTC
>.|TRBV5-4|TRBJ1-1|medium-sized
CASSSLEVRRSAFF
TGTGCCAGCAGCTCCCTGGAGGTCCGCCGGTCGGCTTTCTTT
>.|TRBV3-1|TRBJ1-2|.
CASSSGQYYGYTF
TGTGCCAGCAGCTCCGGACAGTACTATGGCTACACCTTC
>.|TRBV7-2|TRBJ2-5|.
CASSPTDRETQYF
TGTGCCAGCAGCCCGACAGATAGAGAGACCCAGTACTTC
>.|TRBV24-1|TRBJ1-2|.
CATSDPRQANYGYTF
TGTGCCACCAGTGACCCTAGACAGGCCAACTATGGCTACACCTTC
>TRBD2|TRBV7-9|TRBJ2-7|.
CASSSRSGSYEQYF
TGTGCCAGCAGCTCCCGTAGCGGGTCCTACGAGCAGTACTTC
>TRBD2|TRBV11-2|TRBJ2-7|.
CASSLGGLAGALEQYF
TGTGCCAGCAGCTTGGGGGGACTAGCGGGAGCCCTGGAGCAGTACTTC
>.|TRBV11-2|TRBJ2-2|.
CASSVSLANTGELFF
TGTGCCAGCAGCGTCTCACTGGCGAACACCGGGGAGCTGTTTTTT
>.|TRBV20-1|TRBJ1-6|few
CSARVGSAYNSPLHF
TGCAGTGCTAGAGTCGGGAGTGCCTATAATTCACCCCTCCACTTT
>.|TRBV10-3|TRBJ2-2|few
CAISGSWGELFF
TGTGCCATCAGTGGCTCTTGGGGGGAGCTGTTTTTT
>.|TRBV19|TRBJ2-7|few
CASSSGVYEQYF
TGTGCCAGTAGTTCTGGGGTCTACGAGCAGTACTTC